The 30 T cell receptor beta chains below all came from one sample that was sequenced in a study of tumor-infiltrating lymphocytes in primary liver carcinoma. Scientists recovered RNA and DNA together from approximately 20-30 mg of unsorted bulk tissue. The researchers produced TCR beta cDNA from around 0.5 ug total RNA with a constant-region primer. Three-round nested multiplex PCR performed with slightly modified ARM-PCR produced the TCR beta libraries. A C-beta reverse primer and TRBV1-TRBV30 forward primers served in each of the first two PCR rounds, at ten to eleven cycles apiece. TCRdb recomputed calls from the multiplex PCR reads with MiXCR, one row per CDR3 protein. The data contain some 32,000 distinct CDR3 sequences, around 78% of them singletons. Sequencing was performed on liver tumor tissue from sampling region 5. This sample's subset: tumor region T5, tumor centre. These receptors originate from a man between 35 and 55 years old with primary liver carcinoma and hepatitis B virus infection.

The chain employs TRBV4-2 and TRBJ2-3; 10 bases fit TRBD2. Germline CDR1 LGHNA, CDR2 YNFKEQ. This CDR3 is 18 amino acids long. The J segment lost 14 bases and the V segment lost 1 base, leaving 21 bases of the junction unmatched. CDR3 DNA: TGTGCCAGCAGCCAAGTGGGGCTTCTAGCGGGAGCGACAGATACACGGTATTTT. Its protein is CASSQVGLLAGATDTRYF.

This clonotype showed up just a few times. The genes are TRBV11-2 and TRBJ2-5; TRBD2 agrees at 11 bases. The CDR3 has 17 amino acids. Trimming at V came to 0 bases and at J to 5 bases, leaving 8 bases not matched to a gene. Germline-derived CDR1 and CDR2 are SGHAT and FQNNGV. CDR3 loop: CASSLDILAGGLETQYF. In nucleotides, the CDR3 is TGTGCCAGCAGCTTAGATATCCTAGCGGGGGGTTTGGAGACCCAGTACTTC.

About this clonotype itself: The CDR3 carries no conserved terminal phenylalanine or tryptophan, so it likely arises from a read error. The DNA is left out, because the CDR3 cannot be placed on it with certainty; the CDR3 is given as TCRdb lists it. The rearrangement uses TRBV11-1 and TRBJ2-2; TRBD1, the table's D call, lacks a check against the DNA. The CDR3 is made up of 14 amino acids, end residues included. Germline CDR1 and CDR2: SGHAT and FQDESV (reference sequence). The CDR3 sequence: CASSFTGVTGEPFS.

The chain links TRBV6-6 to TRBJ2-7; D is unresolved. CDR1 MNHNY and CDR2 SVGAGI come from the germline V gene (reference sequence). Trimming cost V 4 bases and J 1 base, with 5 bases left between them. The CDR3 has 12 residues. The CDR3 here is CASSCSSYEQYF. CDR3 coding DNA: TGTGCCAGCAGTTGCTCTTCCTACGAGCAGTACTTC.

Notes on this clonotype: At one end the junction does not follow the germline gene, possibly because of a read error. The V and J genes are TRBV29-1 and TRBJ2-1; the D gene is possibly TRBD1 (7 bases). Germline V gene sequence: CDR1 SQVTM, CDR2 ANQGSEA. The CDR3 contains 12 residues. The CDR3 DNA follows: TGTGACGCCCGCCCAGGGGGGAATGAGCAGTTCTTC. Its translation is CDARPGGNEQFF.

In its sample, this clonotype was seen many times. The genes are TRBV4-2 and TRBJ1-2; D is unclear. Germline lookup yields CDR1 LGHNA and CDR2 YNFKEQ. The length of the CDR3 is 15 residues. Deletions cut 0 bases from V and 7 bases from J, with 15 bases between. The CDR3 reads CASSQDLGSGCGYTF. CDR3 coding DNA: TGTGCCAGCAGCCAAGATCTAGGGTCGGGCTGTGGCTACACCTTC.

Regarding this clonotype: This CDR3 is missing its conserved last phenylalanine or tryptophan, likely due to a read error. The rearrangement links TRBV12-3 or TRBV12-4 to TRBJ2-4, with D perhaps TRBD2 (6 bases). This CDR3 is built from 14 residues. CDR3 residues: CGSSLGGRGDIQYL. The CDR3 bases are TGTGGCAGCAGTTTGGGGGGTCGGGGTGACATTCAGTACCTC.

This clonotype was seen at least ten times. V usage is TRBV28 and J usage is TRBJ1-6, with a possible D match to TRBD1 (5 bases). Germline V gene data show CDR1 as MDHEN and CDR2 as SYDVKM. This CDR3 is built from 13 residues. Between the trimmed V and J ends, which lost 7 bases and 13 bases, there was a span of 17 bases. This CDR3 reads CASTYDRLVPLHF. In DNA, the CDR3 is TGTGCCAGCACCTACGACAGACTGGTCCCCCTCCACTTT.

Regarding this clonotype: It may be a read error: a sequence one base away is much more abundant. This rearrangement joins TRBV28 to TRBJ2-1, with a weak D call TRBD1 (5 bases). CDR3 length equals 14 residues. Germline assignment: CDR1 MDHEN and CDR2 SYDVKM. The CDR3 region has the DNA TGTGCCAGCAGCAGGGTTGGCTCCTACAATGAGGAGTTCTTC. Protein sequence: CASSRVGSYNEEFF. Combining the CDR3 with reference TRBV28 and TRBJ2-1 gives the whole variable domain DVKVTQSSRYLVKRTGEKVFLECVQDMDHENMFWYRQDPGLGLRLIYFSYDVKMKEKGDIPEGYSVSREKKERFSLILESASTNQTSMYLCASSRVGSYNEEFFGPGTRLTVL.

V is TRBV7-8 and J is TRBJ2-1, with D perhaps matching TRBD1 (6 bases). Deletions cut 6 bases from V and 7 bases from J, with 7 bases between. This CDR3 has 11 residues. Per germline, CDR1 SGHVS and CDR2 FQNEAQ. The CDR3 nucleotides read TGTGCCAGCAGAGGGACAAATGAGCAGTTCTTC. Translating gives CASRGTNEQFF.

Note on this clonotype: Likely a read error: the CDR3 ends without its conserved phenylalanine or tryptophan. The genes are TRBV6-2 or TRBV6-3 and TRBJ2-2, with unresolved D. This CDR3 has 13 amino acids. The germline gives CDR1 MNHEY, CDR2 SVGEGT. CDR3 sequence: CANSPHGGGELFL. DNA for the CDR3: TGTGCCAACAGTCCGCATGGCGGCGGGGAGCTGTTTTTG.

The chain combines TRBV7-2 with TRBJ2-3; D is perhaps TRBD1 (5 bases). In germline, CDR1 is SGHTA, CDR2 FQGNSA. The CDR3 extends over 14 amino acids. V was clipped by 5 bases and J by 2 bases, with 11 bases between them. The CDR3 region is CASSVQGTTDTQYF. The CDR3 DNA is TGTGCCAGCAGCGTTCAGGGAACCACAGATACGCAGTATTTT.

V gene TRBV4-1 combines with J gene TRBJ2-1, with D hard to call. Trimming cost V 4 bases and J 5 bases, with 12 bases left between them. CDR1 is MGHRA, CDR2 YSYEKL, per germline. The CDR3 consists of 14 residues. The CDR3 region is CASSPLGNNNEQFF. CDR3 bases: TGCGCCAGCAGCCCGCTCGGTAACAACAATGAGCAGTTCTTC.

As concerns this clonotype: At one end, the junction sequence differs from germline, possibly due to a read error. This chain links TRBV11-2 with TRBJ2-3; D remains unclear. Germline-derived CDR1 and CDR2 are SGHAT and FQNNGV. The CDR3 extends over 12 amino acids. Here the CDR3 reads CASSTGTDTQYF. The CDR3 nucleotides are TGTGCCAGCAGCACCGGCACTGATACGCAGTATTTT.

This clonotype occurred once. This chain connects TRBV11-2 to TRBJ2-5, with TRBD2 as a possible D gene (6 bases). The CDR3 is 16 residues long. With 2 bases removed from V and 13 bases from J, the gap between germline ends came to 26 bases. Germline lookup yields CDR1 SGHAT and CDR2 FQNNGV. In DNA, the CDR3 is TGTGCCAGCAGCTTAACAGCAGGAGGCTCGGGGGAGATCCCGTACTTC. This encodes CASSLTAGGSGEIPYF.

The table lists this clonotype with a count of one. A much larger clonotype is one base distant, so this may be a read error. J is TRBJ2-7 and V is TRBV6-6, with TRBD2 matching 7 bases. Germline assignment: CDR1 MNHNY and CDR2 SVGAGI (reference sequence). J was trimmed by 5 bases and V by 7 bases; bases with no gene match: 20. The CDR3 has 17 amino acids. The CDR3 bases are TGTGCCAGCACTCACTCGGTTGTGCGCGGGAGTGCACACGAGCAGTACTTC. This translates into CASTHSVVRGSAHEQYF.

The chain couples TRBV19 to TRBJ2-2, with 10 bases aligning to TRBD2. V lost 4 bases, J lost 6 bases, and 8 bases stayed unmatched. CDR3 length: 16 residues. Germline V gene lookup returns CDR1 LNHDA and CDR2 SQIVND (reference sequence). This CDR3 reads CASSTPTSGKPGELFF. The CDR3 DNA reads TGTGCCAGTAGTACACCTACTAGCGGGAAACCCGGGGAGCTGTTTTTT.

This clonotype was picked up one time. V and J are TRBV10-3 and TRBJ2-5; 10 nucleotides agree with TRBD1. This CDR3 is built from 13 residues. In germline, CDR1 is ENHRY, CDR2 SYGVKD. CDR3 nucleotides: TGTCTCATCAGTGACAGGGGGCGTGAGACCCAGTACTTC. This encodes CLISDRGRETQYF.

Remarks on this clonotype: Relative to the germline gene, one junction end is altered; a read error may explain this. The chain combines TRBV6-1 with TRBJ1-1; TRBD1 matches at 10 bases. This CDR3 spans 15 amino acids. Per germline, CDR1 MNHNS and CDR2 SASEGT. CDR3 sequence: CVTYGQGELNTEAIF. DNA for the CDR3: TGTGTCACCTATGGACAGGGGGAGTTGAACACTGAAGCTATCTTT.

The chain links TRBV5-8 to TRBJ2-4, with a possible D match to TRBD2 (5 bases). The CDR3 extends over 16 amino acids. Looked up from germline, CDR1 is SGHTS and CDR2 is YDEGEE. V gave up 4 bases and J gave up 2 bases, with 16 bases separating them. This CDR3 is CASSLRLAGSKNIQYF. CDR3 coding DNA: TGTGCCAGCAGCCTGAGACTGGCGGGCTCCAAAAACATTCAGTACTTC.

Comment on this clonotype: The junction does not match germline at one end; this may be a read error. The CDR3 DNA reads as TGTGCCAGCATGTCGAACACCGGGGATCTGTTTTTT. This sequence encodes CASMSNTGDLFF. The chain has TRBV7-9 and TRBJ2-2; possible D gene TRBD2, 5 bases. Germline CDR1 is SEHNR and CDR2 is FQNEAQ (reference sequence). There are 12 residues in the CDR3.

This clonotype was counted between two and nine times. CDR3 sequence reads: CVSSPREGLYEQYF. In DNA, the CDR3 is TGTGTCAGTAGTCCGCGGGAGGGCCTGTACGAGCAGTACTTC. The V call is TRBV6-5, the J call TRBJ2-7, with 9 bases identical to TRBD2. Germline V gene sequence: CDR1 MNHEY, CDR2 SVGAGI. This CDR3 has 14 amino acids.

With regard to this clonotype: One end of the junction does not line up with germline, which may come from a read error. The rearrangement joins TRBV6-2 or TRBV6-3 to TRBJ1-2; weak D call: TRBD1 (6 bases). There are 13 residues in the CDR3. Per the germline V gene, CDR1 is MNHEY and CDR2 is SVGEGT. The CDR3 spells CATEDSDNYCYTF. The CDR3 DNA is TGTGCCACGGAGGACAGTGATAACTATTGCTACACCTTC.

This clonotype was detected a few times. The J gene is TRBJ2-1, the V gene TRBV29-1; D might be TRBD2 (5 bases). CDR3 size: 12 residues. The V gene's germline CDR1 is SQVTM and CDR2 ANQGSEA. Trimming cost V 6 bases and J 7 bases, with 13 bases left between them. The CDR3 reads CSVRASGNEQFF. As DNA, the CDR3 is TGCAGCGTCCGCGCGAGCGGAAATGAGCAGTTCTTC.

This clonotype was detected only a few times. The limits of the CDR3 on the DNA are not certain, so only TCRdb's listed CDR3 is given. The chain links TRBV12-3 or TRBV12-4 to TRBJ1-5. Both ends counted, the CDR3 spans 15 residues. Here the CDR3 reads CASSFGQGSNQPGHF.

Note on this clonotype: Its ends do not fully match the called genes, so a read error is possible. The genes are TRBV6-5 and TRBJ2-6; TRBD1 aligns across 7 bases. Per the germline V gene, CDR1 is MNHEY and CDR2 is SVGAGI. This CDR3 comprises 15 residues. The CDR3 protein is CANSRDRAGVNVLTF. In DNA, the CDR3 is TGTGCCAACAGCCGCGACAGGGCTGGGGTCAACGTCCTGACTTTC.

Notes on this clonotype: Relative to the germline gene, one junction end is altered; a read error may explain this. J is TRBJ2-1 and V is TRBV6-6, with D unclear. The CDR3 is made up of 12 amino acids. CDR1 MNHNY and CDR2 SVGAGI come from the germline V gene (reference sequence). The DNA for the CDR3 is TGTGGCAGCACCGCGCGGACCGGTGAGCAGTTCTTC. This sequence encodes CGSTARTGEQFF.

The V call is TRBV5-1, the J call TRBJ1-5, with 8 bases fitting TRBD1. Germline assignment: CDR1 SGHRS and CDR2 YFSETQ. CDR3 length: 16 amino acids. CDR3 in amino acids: CSCSYPTGQGYQPQHF. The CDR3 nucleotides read TGCTCCTGCAGCTACCCTACCGGACAGGGATATCAGCCCCAGCATTTT.

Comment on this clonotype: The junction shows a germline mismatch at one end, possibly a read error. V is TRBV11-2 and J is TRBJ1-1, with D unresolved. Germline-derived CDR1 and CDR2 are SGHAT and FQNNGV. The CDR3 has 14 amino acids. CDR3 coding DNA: TGTGCCAGTAGCTTAACGGCTTTCGACACTGGAGCTTTCTTT. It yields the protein CASSLTAFDTGAFF.

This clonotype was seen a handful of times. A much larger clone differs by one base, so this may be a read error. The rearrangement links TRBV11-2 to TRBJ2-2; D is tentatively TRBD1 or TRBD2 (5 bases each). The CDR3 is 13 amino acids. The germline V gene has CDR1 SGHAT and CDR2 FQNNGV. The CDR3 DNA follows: TGTGCCGGCAACTTGACGGACACCGGGGAGCTGTTCTTT. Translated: CAGNLTDTGELFF.